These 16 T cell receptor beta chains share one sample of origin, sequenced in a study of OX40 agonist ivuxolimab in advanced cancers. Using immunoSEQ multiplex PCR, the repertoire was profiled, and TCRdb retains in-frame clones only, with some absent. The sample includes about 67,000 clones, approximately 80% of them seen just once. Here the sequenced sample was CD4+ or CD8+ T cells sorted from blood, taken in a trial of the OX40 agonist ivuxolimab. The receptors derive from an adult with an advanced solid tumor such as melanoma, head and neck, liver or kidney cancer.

As DNA, the CDR3 is TGTGCCAGCAGCTCGGGCCGAGCGGGATCCACAGATACGCAGTATTTT. Translation: CASSSGRAGSTDTQYF. The V gene is TRBV7-3, the J gene TRBJ2-3, with 7 bases fitting TRBD2. The V gene's germline CDR1 is SGHTA and CDR2 FQGTGA. The length of the CDR3 is 16 residues. Trimming took 4 bases from V and 2 from J; bases not matched to a gene: 9.

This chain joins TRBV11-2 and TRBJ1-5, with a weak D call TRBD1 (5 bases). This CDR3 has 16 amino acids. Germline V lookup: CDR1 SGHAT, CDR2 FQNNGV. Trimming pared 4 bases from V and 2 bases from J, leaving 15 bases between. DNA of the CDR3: TGTGCCAGCAGCTCCCAGGGAGGAGGAGGCAATCAGCCCCAGCATTTT. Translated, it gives CASSSQGGGGNQPQHF.

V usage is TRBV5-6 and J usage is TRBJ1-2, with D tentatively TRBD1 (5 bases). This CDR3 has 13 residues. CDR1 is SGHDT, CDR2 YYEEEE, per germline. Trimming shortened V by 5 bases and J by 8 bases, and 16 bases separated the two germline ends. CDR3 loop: CASRYDKGRGYTF. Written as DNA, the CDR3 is TGTGCCAGCAGGTATGACAAGGGGCGAGGCTACACCTTC.

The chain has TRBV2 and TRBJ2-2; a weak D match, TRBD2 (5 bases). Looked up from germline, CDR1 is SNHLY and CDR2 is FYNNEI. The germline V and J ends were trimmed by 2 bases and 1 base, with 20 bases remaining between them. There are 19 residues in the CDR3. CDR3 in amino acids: CASSELAVRFSGNTGELFF. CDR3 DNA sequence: TGTGCCAGCAGTGAACTCGCGGTCCGGTTCAGCGGGAACACCGGGGAGCTGTTTTTT.

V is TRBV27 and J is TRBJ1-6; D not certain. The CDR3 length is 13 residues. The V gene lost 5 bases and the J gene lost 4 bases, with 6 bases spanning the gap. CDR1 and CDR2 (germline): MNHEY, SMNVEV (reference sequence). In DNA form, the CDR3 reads TGTGCCAGCAGTCGGGAGTATAATTCACCCCTCCACTTT. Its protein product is CASSREYNSPLHF.

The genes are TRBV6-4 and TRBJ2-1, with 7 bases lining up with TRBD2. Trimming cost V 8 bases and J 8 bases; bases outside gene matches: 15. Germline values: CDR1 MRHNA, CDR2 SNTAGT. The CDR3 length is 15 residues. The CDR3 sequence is CASAQVGEGLYEQFF. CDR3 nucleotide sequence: TGTGCCAGCGCCCAGGTGGGGGAGGGCCTATATGAGCAGTTCTTC.

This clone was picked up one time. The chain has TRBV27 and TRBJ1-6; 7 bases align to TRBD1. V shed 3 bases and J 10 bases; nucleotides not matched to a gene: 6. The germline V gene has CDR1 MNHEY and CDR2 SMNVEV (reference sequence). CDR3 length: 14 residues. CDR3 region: CASSFRDSVSPLHF. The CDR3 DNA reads TGTGCCAGCAGTTTCCGGGACAGTGTCTCACCCCTCCACTTT.

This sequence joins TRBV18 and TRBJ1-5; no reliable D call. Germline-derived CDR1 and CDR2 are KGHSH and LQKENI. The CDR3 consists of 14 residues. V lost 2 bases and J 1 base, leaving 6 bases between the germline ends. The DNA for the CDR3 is TGTGCCAGCTCACCATTGGACAGCAATCAGCCCCAGCATTTT. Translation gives CASSPLDSNQPQHF.

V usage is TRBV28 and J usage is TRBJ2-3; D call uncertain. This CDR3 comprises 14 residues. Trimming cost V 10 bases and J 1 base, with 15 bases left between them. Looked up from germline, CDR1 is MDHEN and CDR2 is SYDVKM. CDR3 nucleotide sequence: TGTGCCACCCGATGGGTCTTTGGCACAGATACGCAGTATTTT. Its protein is CATRWVFGTDTQYF.

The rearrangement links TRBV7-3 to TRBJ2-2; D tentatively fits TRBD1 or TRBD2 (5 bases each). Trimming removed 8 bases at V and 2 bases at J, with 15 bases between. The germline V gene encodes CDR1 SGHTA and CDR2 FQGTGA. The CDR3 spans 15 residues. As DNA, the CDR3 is TGTGCCAGCCAAGCTACCGGGACCAACACCGGGGAGCTGTTTTTT. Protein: CASQATGTNTGELFF.

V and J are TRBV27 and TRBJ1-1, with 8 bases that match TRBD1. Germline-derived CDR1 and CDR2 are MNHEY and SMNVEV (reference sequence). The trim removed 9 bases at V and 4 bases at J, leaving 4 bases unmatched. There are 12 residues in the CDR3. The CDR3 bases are TGTGCCAGGGACAGGGTGGTCACTGAAGCTTTCTTT. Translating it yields CARDRVVTEAFF.

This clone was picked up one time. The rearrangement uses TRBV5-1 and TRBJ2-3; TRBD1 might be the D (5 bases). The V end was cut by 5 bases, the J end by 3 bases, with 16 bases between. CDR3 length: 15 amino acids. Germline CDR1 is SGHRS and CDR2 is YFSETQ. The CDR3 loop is CASRPTVLGTDTQYF. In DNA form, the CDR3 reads TGCGCCAGCAGACCGACAGTACTGGGGACAGATACGCAGTATTTT.

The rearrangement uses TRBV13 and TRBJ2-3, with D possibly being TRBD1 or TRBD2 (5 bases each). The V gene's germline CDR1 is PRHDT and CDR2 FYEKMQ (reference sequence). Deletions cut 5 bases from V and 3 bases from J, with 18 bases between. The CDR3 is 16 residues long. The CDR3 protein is CASSPLGERGTDTQYF. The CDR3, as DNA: TGTGCCAGCAGCCCCCTGGGGGAAAGGGGAACAGATACGCAGTATTTT.

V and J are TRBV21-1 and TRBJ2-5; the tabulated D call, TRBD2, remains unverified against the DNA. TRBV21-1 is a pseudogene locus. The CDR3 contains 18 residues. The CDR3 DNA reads TGTGCCAGCAGCAAAGGGGCCCCAGGGGGAGGGACTAGAGAGACCCAGTACTTC. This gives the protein CASSKGAPGGGTRETQYF.

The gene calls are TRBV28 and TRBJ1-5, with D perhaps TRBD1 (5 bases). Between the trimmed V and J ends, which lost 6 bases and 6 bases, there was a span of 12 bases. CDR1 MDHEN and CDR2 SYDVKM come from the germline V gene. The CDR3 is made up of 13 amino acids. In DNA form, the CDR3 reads TGTGCCAGCAGACTGAGCAGGGTTCAGCCCCAGCATTTT. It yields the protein CASRLSRVQPQHF.

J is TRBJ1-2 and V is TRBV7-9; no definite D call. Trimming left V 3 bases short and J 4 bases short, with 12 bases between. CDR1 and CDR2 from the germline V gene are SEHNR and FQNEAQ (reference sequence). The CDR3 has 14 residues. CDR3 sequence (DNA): TGTGCCAGCAGCTTCGAGTTTCCCTCCTATGGCTACACCTTC. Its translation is CASSFEFPSYGYTF. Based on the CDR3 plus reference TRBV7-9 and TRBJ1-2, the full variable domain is DTGVSQNPRHKITKRGQNVTFRCDPISEHNRLYWYRQTLGQGPEFLTYFQNEAQLEKSRLLSDRFSAERPKGSFSTLEIQRTEQGDSAMYLCASSFEFPSYGYTFGSGTRLTVV.